The sequence of this TCR beta chain was determined in a study of blood T cells in healthy people across ages. The study's findings and limits: Estimates based on one million T cells were treated as lower bounds. It was not possible, with unsorted PBMCs, to conclusively compare naive and antigen-experienced cells.

Concerning this clonotype: Its antigen is as yet unknown.

Looked up from germline, CDR1 is MNHEY and CDR2 is SVGEGT. The CDR3 covers 14 residues. V lost 5 bases, J lost 3 bases, and 11 bases lay in between. A second about 6 to 11 cycle PCR used barcoded and J-beta primers. Per-sample output comprised a minimum of 2.5 million paired-end reads containing CDR3. MiXCR, applied by TCRdb to the 5' RACE reads, yields one record per CDR3 protein. The sample has approximately 1.5 million distinct CDR3 sequences, around 36% seen once. This chain connects TRBV6-2 or TRBV6-3 to TRBJ1-5; D unclear. The specimen sequenced was blood. This receptor was identified in a woman aged 25 to 39 in good health. CDR3 nucleotides: TGTGCCAGCAGTCGGTTCGGGAACAATCAGCCCCAGCATTTT. This sequence encodes CASSRFGNNQPQHF.